This T cell receptor beta chain appears in the sequencing data of a study of response to subunit inactivated influenza vaccine. This clonotype has more than one count but fewer than ten. TCRdb passed the RT-PCR reads through MiXCR, listing each CDR3 protein once. Of about 700,000 distinct CDR3 sequences detected, roughly 14% appear once; the ten largest clones hold approximately 7%. This specimen consisted of PBMCs from blood, obtained 14 to 15 days before vaccination. This receptor was taken from a man aged 50-60 years who received an inactivated influenza vaccine.

Written as DNA, the CDR3 is TGTGCCAGCAGCCCGACCACAGGGGGCGCAAAGAGGTTGAGTGAGCAGTTCTTC. Its translation is CASSPTTGGAKRLSEQFF. This rearrangement joins TRBV4-2 to TRBJ2-1, with 9 bases that match TRBD1. V shed 4 bases, J shed 9 bases, and the junction held 19 bases outside the gene matches. Looked up from germline, CDR1 is LGHNA and CDR2 is YNFKEQ. This CDR3 is built from 18 residues.